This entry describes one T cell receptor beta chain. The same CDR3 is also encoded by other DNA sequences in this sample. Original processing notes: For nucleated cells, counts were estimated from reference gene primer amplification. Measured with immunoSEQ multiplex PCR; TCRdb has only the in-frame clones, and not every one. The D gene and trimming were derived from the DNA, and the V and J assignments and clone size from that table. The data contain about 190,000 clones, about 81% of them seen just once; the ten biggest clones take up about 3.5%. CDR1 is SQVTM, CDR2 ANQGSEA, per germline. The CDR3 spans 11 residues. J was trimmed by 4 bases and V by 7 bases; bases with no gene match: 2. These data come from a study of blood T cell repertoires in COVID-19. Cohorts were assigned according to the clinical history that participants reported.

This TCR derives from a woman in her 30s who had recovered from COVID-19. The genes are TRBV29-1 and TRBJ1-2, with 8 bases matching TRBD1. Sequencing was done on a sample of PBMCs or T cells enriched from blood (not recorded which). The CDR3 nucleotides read TGCAGCGCACAGGGGGGCTATGGCTACACCTTC. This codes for CSAQGGYGYTF.